The entry below describes one T cell receptor (beta chain). The sample is drawn from a study of T cells in tumors after PD-1 blockade. Study details: Patients received pembrolizumab 200 mg every 3 weeks or cemiplimab 350 mg every 2 weeks.

Sequencing used immunoSEQ multiplex PCR; TCRdb keeps in-frame clones, though not all of them. The sample comprises approximately 47,000 clones, over 70% of which are singletons, and just over 4% rests with the top ten. Tumor or blood genomic DNA was sequenced, with inputs of roughly 550 ng to 6,500 ng. The TCR comes from a human donor with basal cell carcinoma. Specimen: PBMCs, collected before anti-PD-1 treatment.

The CDR3 region has the DNA TGCGCCAGCAGCCAAGATCCGACAGTTGAAGCTTTCTTT. It specifies CASSQDPTVEAFF. The V call is TRBV4-1, the J call TRBJ1-1, with TRBD1 as a possible D gene (5 bases). There are 13 residues in the CDR3. CDR1 is MGHRA, CDR2 YSYEKL, per germline. Deletions cut 0 bases from V and 7 bases from J, with 9 bases between.